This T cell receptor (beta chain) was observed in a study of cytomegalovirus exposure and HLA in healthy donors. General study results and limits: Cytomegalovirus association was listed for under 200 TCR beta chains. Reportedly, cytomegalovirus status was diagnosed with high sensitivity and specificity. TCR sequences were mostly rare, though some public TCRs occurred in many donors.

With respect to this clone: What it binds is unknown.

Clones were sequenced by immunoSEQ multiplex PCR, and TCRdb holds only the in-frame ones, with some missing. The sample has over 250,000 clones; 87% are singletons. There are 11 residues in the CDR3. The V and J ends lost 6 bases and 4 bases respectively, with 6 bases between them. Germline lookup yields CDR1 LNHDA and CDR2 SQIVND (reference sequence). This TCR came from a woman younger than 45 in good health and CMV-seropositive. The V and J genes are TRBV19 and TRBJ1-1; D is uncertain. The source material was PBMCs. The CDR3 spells CASRISTEAFF. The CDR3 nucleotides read TGTGCCAGTAGAATCAGCACTGAAGCTTTCTTT.